The 14 T cell receptor beta chains presented below share a single source sample, sequenced in a study of OX40 agonist ivuxolimab in advanced cancers. Method: immunoSEQ multiplex PCR; TCRdb's copy keeps in-frame clones and lacks some. This sample carries 15,000 or so clones, roughly 88% of them seen once, and the ten largest clones take roughly 40%. This sample comprised CD4+ or CD8+ T cells sorted from blood, obtained in a trial of the OX40 agonist ivuxolimab. The source of these receptors is an adult with an advanced solid tumor such as melanoma, head and neck, liver or kidney cancer.

The CDR3: CASTDGQPVVAFF. DNA for the CDR3: TGCGCCAGCACCGACGGGCAGCCAGTTGTAGCTTTCTTT. V gene TRBV10-2 combines with J gene TRBJ1-1; D not certain. The CDR3 sequence is 13 residues long. Trimming took 7 bases from V and 10 from J, leaving 19 bases between them. In germline, CDR1 is WSHSY, CDR2 SAAADI.

The chain employs TRBV11-1 and TRBJ2-3; TRBD2 is a possible D gene (6 bases). The CDR3 sequence is 16 residues long. V shed 1 base and J shed 3 bases, with 14 bases lying between them. CDR1 and CDR2 from the germline V gene are SGHAT and FQDESV (reference sequence). CDR3 in DNA: TGTGCCAGCAGCTTAGAGGCGGGACCCCATACAGATACGCAGTATTTT. Translating gives CASSLEAGPHTDTQYF.

The V and J genes are TRBV5-1 and TRBJ2-7; the match to TRBD1 covers 8 bases. This CDR3 comprises 15 residues. V lost 4 bases, J lost 5 bases, and 11 bases stayed unmatched. Germline CDR1 is SGHRS and CDR2 is YFSETQ. For the CDR3, the DNA is TGCGCCAGCAGCGCACGACAGGGGATGTTCGACGAGCAGTACTTC. Translating gives CASSARQGMFDEQYF.

This clone came up once. The V call is TRBV25-1, the J call TRBJ2-7; perhaps TRBD1 as D (6 bases). The germline gives CDR1 MGHDK, CDR2 SYGVNS. The V end lost 4 bases, the J end lost 2 bases, and 9 bases lay between the germline ends. This CDR3 is built from 13 residues. CDR3 sequence (DNA): TGTGCCAGCAGTGGGGACACTCCCTACGAGCAGTACTTC. It translates to CASSGDTPYEQYF.

This clone was counted a single time. V and J are TRBV5-8 and TRBJ2-7, with a weak D call TRBD2 (5 bases). Looked up from germline, CDR1 is SGHTS and CDR2 is YDEGEE. V was shortened by 0 bases and J by 2 bases, with 9 bases between the two germline ends. This CDR3 comprises 14 residues. The CDR3 is CASSLVGETYEQYF. CDR3 coding DNA: TGTGCCAGCAGCTTGGTCGGGGAGACCTACGAGCAGTACTTC.

The V and J genes are TRBV4-3 and TRBJ2-2; D possibly matches TRBD1 or TRBD2 (5 bases each). CDR3 length equals 15 residues. Germline V gives CDR1 LGHNA, CDR2 YSLEER. V was shortened by 4 bases and J by 8 bases, with 17 bases between the two germline ends. This CDR3 reads CASSPFTGAPGELFF. The CDR3 nucleotides are TGCGCCAGCAGCCCCTTTACCGGGGCCCCGGGGGAGCTGTTTTTT.

The V call is TRBV6-5, the J call TRBJ1-2; 9 bases fit TRBD1. The V gene's germline CDR1 is MNHEY and CDR2 SVGAGI. Trimming cost V 2 bases and J 2 bases; bases outside gene matches: 6. This CDR3 has 16 amino acids. The CDR3 DNA sequence: TGTGCCAGCAGTTACCGCGGACAGGGGATAAACTATGGCTACACCTTC. Residues: CASSYRGQGINYGYTF.

The rearrangement uses TRBV6-6 and TRBJ1-4, with unresolved D. V was shortened by 7 bases and J by 8 bases, with 20 bases between the two germline ends. The CDR3 has 15 amino acids. Germline lookup yields CDR1 MNHNY and CDR2 SVGAGI (reference sequence). In DNA form, the CDR3 reads TGTGCCAGCACCCCACCGGGCCCCCATTGGGAAAAACTGTTTTTT. Translating it yields CASTPPGPHWEKLFF.

V usage is TRBV13 and J usage is TRBJ1-2, with TRBD1 as a possible D gene (6 bases). The CDR3 extends over 13 amino acids. CDR1 PRHDT and CDR2 FYEKMQ come from the germline V gene (reference sequence). V gave up 1 base and J gave up 5 bases, with 8 bases separating them. Written as DNA, the CDR3 is TGTGCCAGCAGCTTAGCCACAGGGTATGGCTACACCTTC. Its translation: CASSLATGYGYTF.

This clone has just one count. CDR3 loop: CASSLLAGGTDTQYF. In DNA, the CDR3 is TGTGCCAGCAGCCTTCTAGCGGGAGGCACAGATACGCAGTATTTT. The chain carries TRBV6-1 and TRBJ2-3; 10 bases align to TRBD2. Germline assignment: CDR1 MNHNS and CDR2 SASEGT. The V segment lost 6 bases and the J segment 1 base; nucleotides outside the gene matches: 4. The CDR3 extends over 15 amino acids.

The chain recombines TRBV28 with TRBJ2-5, with D possibly being TRBD2 (5 bases). V lost 2 bases and J lost 4, with 14 bases in between. The CDR3 has 15 residues. Germline V gene lookup returns CDR1 MDHEN and CDR2 SYDVKM. The CDR3 DNA is TGTGCCAGCAGTTTAAGCGGAACTGGACGAGAGACCCAGTACTTC. Amino acids: CASSLSGTGRETQYF.

The chain combines TRBV10-3 with TRBJ2-5; 7 nucleotides agree with TRBD2. There are 17 residues in the CDR3. Germline V gene lookup returns CDR1 ENHRY and CDR2 SYGVKD. With 7 bases clipped from V and 4 bases from J, the junction kept 18 bases outside the gene matches. The CDR3 bases are TGTGCCATCACCGCGATCGGGGGAGGGCCCCCGGGAGAGACCCAGTACTTC. Encoded protein: CAITAIGGGPPGETQYF.

CDR3 protein: CASSHKLGSEQYF. In DNA, the CDR3 is TGTGCCAGCAGTCATAAACTCGGCTCCGAGCAGTACTTC. The V call is TRBV6-1, the J call TRBJ2-5, with D hard to call. The J call may be wrong; the DNA end is better matched by TRBJ2-7. The CDR3 loop spans 13 amino acids. Looked up from germline, CDR1 is MNHNS and CDR2 is SASEGT.

The genes are TRBV28 and TRBJ1-4; unclear D gene. V lost 5 bases and J lost 0, with 10 bases in between. The CDR3 totals 15 residues. Per germline, CDR1 MDHEN and CDR2 SYDVKM. The CDR3 reads CASSTEVATNEKLFF. CDR3 in DNA: TGTGCCAGCAGTACCGAAGTTGCAACTAATGAAAAACTGTTTTTT.